This passage covers 8 T cell receptor beta chains from one sample sequenced in a study of cytomegalovirus exposure and HLA in healthy donors. 60 Vbeta and 13 Jbeta primers were used in PCR. Repertoires were generated with immunoSEQ multiplex PCR, while TCRdb's copy carries only in-frame clones and drops some. Here the sample spans 150,000 to 200,000 clones, roughly four fifths being singletons. Sequenced material: PBMCs. The receptors derive from a girl aged 2 to 10 in good health and CMV-seropositive.

The genes are TRBV18 and TRBJ1-1; D unclear. CDR3 length: 14 amino acids. The germline CDR1 and CDR2 sequences are KGHSH and LQKENI. V lost 2 bases and J 5 bases, leaving 12 bases between the germline ends. DNA of the CDR3: TGTGCCAGCTCACCAAATCGGAGGGAAACTGAAGCTTTCTTT. It yields the protein CASSPNRRETEAFF.

The chain is built from TRBV7-9 and TRBJ2-7; unclear D gene. The CDR3 runs to 12 residues. Trimming left V 0 bases short and J 5 bases short, with 5 bases between. Germline V gene sequence: CDR1 SEHNR, CDR2 FQNEAQ (reference sequence). CDR3 region: CASSLALHEQYF. In nucleotides, the CDR3 is TGTGCCAGCAGCTTAGCTCTCCACGAGCAGTACTTC.

V usage is TRBV27 and J usage is TRBJ2-7, with D tentatively TRBD2 (6 bases). The CDR3 runs to 16 residues. Per germline, CDR1 MNHEY and CDR2 SMNVEV (reference sequence). V was shortened by 5 bases and J by 9 bases, with 26 bases between the two germline ends. CDR3 nucleotide sequence: TGTGCCAGCAGTCCCCCCGGGGGTCGATCTCTACGCGGGCAGTACTTC. It encodes CASSPPGGRSLRGQYF.

On this clone: At the DNA level, this CDR3 is encoded by other sequences in the same sample as well. J is TRBJ2-1 and V is TRBV5-1; D call uncertain. The germline CDR1 and CDR2 sequences are SGHRS and YFSETQ. The V gene lost 0 bases and the J gene lost 10 bases, with 5 bases spanning the gap. The CDR3 sequence is 11 residues long. The CDR3, as DNA: TGCGCCAGCAGCTTGGGAGGAGAGCAGTTCTTC. It yields the protein CASSLGGEQFF.

The chain combines TRBV28 with TRBJ2-7; 8 bases match TRBD1. CDR1 is MDHEN and CDR2 is SYDVKM in the germline V gene. The CDR3 sequence is 15 residues long. Trimming cost V 6 bases and J 3 bases; bases outside gene matches: 10. CDR3 region: CASSSGQGTYYEQYF. Written as DNA, the CDR3 is TGTGCCAGCAGCTCTGGACAGGGTACCTACTACGAGCAGTACTTC.

DNA for the CDR3: TGTGCCAGCAGTTTATACCCTGGGCAGTCCCAGCCCCAGCATTTT. Its translation: CASSLYPGQSQPQHF. The V gene is TRBV28, the J gene TRBJ1-5, with D unclear. Trimming cost V 1 base and J 7 bases, with 14 bases left between them. The V gene's germline CDR1 is MDHEN and CDR2 SYDVKM. This CDR3 has 15 residues. Full variable domain (remainder filled in from reference TRBV28 and TRBJ1-5): DVKVTQSSRYLVKRTGEKVFLECVQDMDHENMFWYRQDPGLGLRLIYFSYDVKMKEKGDIPEGYSVSREKKERFSLILESASTNQTSMYLCASSLYPGQSQPQHFGDGTRLSIL.

In its sample, this clone was seen a few times. The genes are TRBV7-2 and TRBJ2-7; 10 positions agree with TRBD2. This CDR3 region has 14 residues. Germline V lookup: CDR1 SGHTA, CDR2 FQGNSA. V was pared by 1 base and J by 6 bases, with 3 bases of the junction left unmatched. CDR3 residues: CASSLDLAGAEQYF. The CDR3 DNA sequence: TGTGCCAGCAGCTTAGACCTAGCGGGAGCCGAGCAGTACTTC.

The chain links TRBV30 to TRBJ2-3; 12 nucleotides line up with TRBD2. Germline V gives CDR1 GTSNPN, CDR2 SVGIG (reference sequence). CDR3 length equals 14 residues. V was clipped by 4 bases and J by 3 bases; unmatched bases: 2. The DNA for the CDR3 is TGTGCCTGGATTCTAGCGGGAGGGACAGATACGCAGTATTTT. Translating gives CAWILAGGTDTQYF.